This T cell receptor beta chain originates from a study of T-cell reconstitution after alpha-beta-depleted transplantation in children. Study results and caveats: Expanded clones from the graft, numbering several hundred, reportedly supplied alpha-beta T cells about two months after transplant. The authors attributed T-cell counts and diversity one year after transplant mostly to newly produced T cells. Recipient T cells and thymic progenitors that survived gave rise to the high TCRbeta diversity observed at day 60 in some patients.

This clonotype was recorded once. What it binds is not known. This CDR3 region has 13 residues. CDR1 and CDR2 (germline): SGHVS, FNYEAQ. V gave up 3 bases and J gave up 4 bases; unmatched junction bases: 3. Unique molecular identifiers were used in preparing the TCRbeta library. From the PCR reads, TCRdb called clonotypes with MiXCR, one entry per CDR3 protein. The table records about 290,000 distinct CDR3 sequences, 6% to 10% of them present only once. The specimen was peripheral blood, collected 360 days after TCRalphabeta/CD19-depleted stem cell transplant. This TCR derives from a female patient younger than 10 who had a stem cell transplant for Fanconi anemia, so the T cells may come from the graft donor. The chain recombines TRBV7-6 with TRBJ2-7, with 7 bases that match TRBD1. The CDR3 DNA reads TGTGCCAGCAGCTTCGACAGGGAGTACGAGCAGTACTTC. It translates to CASSFDREYEQYF. Supplemented by reference TRBV7-6 and TRBJ2-7, the full variable domain reads GAGVSQSPRYKVTKRGQDVALRCDPISGHVSLYWYRQALGQGPEFLTYFNYEAQQDKSGLPNDRFSAERPEGSISTLTIQRTEQRDSAMYRCASSFDREYEQYFGPGTRLTVT.